This T cell receptor (beta chain) was observed in a study of T cells in Graves' hyperthyroidism and ophthalmopathy. Whole-study results and caveats: Blood held most thyroid clonotypes expanded above 0.001 frequency. Model predictions of ophthalmopathy came a median approximately 6 months before onset.

This clonotype has more than one count but fewer than ten. What it recognizes is unknown. RNA transcripts provided the source from which TCR beta CDR3 regions were amplified. The primer set for the first-round RT-PCR of the TCR CDR3 was HTBI. TCRdb re-called the multiplex PCR reads with MiXCR, one entry per CDR3 protein. The top ten clones hold roughly 6.6% of a sample with about 560,000 distinct CDR3 sequences, less than 20% of them seen once. The CDR3 sequence is 13 residues long. The ends were cut back, 6 bases at V and 0 bases at J, with 6 bases in the middle. Per the germline V gene, CDR1 is DFQATT and CDR2 is SNEGSKA (reference sequence). Graves' hyperthyroidism was deemed stable absent ophthalmopathy progression within 18 months. The hyperthyroidism patients had all been newly diagnosed, and their disease duration was under 2 months. Their ages ranged from 18 to 65 years.

The chain couples TRBV20-1 to TRBJ2-6; no firm D call. The specimen was blood. The origin of this receptor is a woman under 40 with Graves' hyperthyroidism. The CDR3 region is CSAYSSGANVLTF. In nucleotides, the CDR3 is TGCAGTGCCTACAGCTCTGGGGCCAACGTCCTGACTTTC.